This T cell receptor beta chain derives from a study of neurological immune-mediated disorders. TCRdb ran MiXCR on the 5' RACE reads and lists one entry per CDR3 protein. Of some 50,000 distinct CDR3 sequences in the sample, 1.9% were seen once. Germline CDR1 reads SGHTA; CDR2 reads FQGNSA. There are 13 residues in the CDR3. Trimming stripped 5 bases from V and 5 bases from J, with 10 bases between. This clonotype was counted ten times or more. Its matching antigen is unknown. The study's findings and limits: Expanded clones shared no CDR3 amino acid sequences across subjects, suggesting private repertoires in all groups.

This clonotype originated in a middle-aged woman with multiple sclerosis. The chain is built from TRBV7-2 and TRBJ1-5; no definite D call. Sequences were obtained from PBMCs. The chain's CDR3 is CASSPRRDQPQHF. CDR3 DNA sequence: TGTGCCAGCAGCCCCCGACGAGATCAGCCCCAGCATTTT.